Given below is one TCR beta chain in context. J lost 7 bases, V lost 0 bases, and 10 bases had no gene match. The germline V gene encodes CDR1 SGHRS and CDR2 YFSETQ. The CDR3 loop spans 16 amino acids. Sequencing used immunoSEQ multiplex PCR; TCRdb keeps in-frame clones, though not all of them. This sample has 150,000 to 200,000 clones, with 85% to 90% found just once. The data are from a study of control samples from healthy donors and cancer patients. This clonotype was obtained from a man aged 25 to 40 in good health. The sequenced sample consisted of blood. The V call is TRBV5-1, the J call TRBJ2-7; 10 nucleotides line up with TRBD1. DNA of the CDR3: TGCGCCAGCAGCTTGGCTATCGACAGGGGGCGCAGGGAGCAGTACTTC. Its protein product is CASSLAIDRGRREQYF.